The 24 T cell receptor beta chains below come from one sample, sequenced in a study of shared clonotypes between healthy human individuals. The naive CD8 population came from CD45RO-negative cells selected for CCR7, without terminally differentiated effector memory CD45RA+ cells. Data came from immunoSEQ multiplex PCR; TCRdb stores just in-frame clones and leaves some out. The table has nearly 600,000 clones, 95% to 96% seen once. What was sequenced was naive CD8+ T cells sorted from blood. The receptors were sampled from a woman aged 25 to 39 in good health.

This rearrangement joins TRBV27 to TRBJ1-1; perhaps TRBD1 as D (5 bases). Deletions cut 3 bases from V and 7 bases from J, with 12 bases between. CDR3 length: 13 amino acids. The V gene's germline CDR1 is MNHEY and CDR2 SMNVEV (reference sequence). As DNA, the CDR3 is TGTGCCAGCAGTTTGGGTCGGGGGGTTGAAGCTTTCTTT. Its translation: CASSLGRGVEAFF.

The chain has TRBV7-6 and TRBJ1-1; possible D gene TRBD1, 5 bases. Germline CDR1 reads SGHVS; CDR2 reads FNYEAQ. The CDR3 runs 11 residues. Trimming took off 10 bases at V and 10 bases at J, with 16 bases between the two ends. CDR3 in DNA: TGTGCCACCACTCGGGACTCCCGAGCTTTCTTT. Translating gives CATTRDSRAFF. Full variable domain (outside the CDR3, taken from reference TRBV7-6 and TRBJ1-1): GAGVSQSPRYKVTKRGQDVALRCDPISGHVSLYWYRQALGQGPEFLTYFNYEAQQDKSGLPNDRFSAERPEGSISTLTIQRTEQRDSAMYRCATTRDSRAFFGQGTRLTVV.

The rearrangement uses TRBV5-4 and TRBJ2-7; TRBD2 aligns across 9 bases. V was pared by 7 bases and J by 6 bases, with 8 bases of the junction left unmatched. The CDR3 consists of 13 residues. The germline CDR1 and CDR2 sequences are SGHNT and YYREEE (reference sequence). CDR3 nucleotides: TGTGCCAGCTCCTTTAGCGGGAGTAGCGAGCAGTACTTC. Translating it yields CASSFSGSSEQYF.

The chain has TRBV7-8 and TRBJ2-7; D is unclear. CDR1 and CDR2 (germline): SGHVS, FQNEAQ. The CDR3 loop spans 14 amino acids. V was cut by 0 bases and J by 3 bases, with 9 bases left in between. CDR3 in amino acids: CASSLASRGYEQYF. Written as DNA, the CDR3 is TGTGCCAGCAGCTTAGCCTCAAGAGGCTACGAGCAGTACTTC.

This rearrangement joins TRBV25-1 to TRBJ2-7, with a tentative D call TRBD1 (7 bases). The CDR3 consists of 16 residues. The V end was cut by 0 bases, the J end by 6 bases, with 18 bases between. Germline CDR1 reads MGHDK; CDR2 reads SYGVNS. CDR3 in DNA: TGTGCCAGCAGTGAATACGGGGAGGCAGGGGGAGGCGAGCAGTACTTC. Protein sequence: CASSEYGEAGGGEQYF.

This chain uses TRBV9 with TRBJ2-1; D possibly corresponds to TRBD2 (5 bases). CDR3 length equals 14 residues. Trimming cost V 1 base and J 2 bases, with 7 bases left between them. Germline V gene sequence: CDR1 SGDLS, CDR2 YYNGEE. CDR3 in DNA: TGTGCCAGCAGCGTAACCGGGACCTACAATGAGCAGTTCTTC. Translation: CASSVTGTYNEQFF.

The chain combines TRBV6-1 with TRBJ2-1; the D call may be TRBD1 or TRBD2 (5 bases each). The CDR3 consists of 15 residues. The germline V and J ends were trimmed by 2 bases and 8 bases, with 16 bases remaining between them. The germline gives CDR1 MNHNS, CDR2 SASEGT. DNA of the CDR3: TGTGCCAGCAGTGAATTGGGGGAGCTAGGGGATGAGCAGTTCTTC. Translation gives CASSELGELGDEQFF.

The count of this clone is one. The rearrangement links TRBV7-6 to TRBJ2-5, with 10 bases aligning to TRBD1. The germline CDR1 and CDR2 sequences are SGHVS and FNYEAQ. This CDR3 has 16 amino acids. The ends lost 5 bases at V and 4 bases at J; junction bases unmatched: 10. The CDR3 reads CASSQRQGAARETQYF. The CDR3 DNA is TGTGCCAGCAGCCAACGACAGGGGGCTGCTCGAGAGACCCAGTACTTC. The variable domain in full, completed from reference TRBV7-6 and TRBJ2-5, reads GAGVSQSPRYKVTKRGQDVALRCDPISGHVSLYWYRQALGQGPEFLTYFNYEAQQDKSGLPNDRFSAERPEGSISTLTIQRTEQRDSAMYRCASSQRQGAARETQYFGPGTRLLVL.

In DNA form, the CDR3 reads TGTGCCAGCAGTTGGACAGGGAGGACCGGGGAGCTGTTTTTT. Its protein product is CASSWTGRTGELFF. J is TRBJ2-2 and V is TRBV27; 8 bases map to TRBD1. This CDR3 spans 14 amino acids. After removal of 4 bases from V and 5 bases from J, the junction contained 3 bases not matched to a gene. Germline V CDR1 and CDR2: MNHEY, SMNVEV (reference sequence).

The chain couples TRBV7-2 to TRBJ2-1; 9 bases fit TRBD1. This CDR3 contains 14 residues. V gave up 1 base and J gave up 7 bases; unmatched junction bases: 2. Germline CDR1 reads SGHTA; CDR2 reads FQGNSA. CDR3 bases: TGTGCCAGCAGCTTAGTCGGGACAGGGAATGAGCAGTTCTTC. This codes for CASSLVGTGNEQFF.

The V call is TRBV15, the J call TRBJ1-4; a weak D match, TRBD1 (5 bases). The ends were cut back, 2 bases at V and 5 bases at J, with 12 bases in the middle. Per germline, CDR1 LNHNV and CDR2 YYDKDF (reference sequence). The CDR3 extends over 15 amino acids. Here the CDR3 DNA reads TGTGCCACCAGCAGATACAGGACGGGGAATGAAAAACTGTTTTTT. It is translated as CATSRYRTGNEKLFF.

The chain is built from TRBV27 and TRBJ2-3; TRBD2 is a possible D gene (6 bases). This CDR3 region has 15 residues. Germline CDR1 and CDR2: MNHEY and SMNVEV (reference sequence). V lost 5 bases and J 1 base, leaving 13 bases between the germline ends. CDR3 in DNA: TGTGCCAGCAGTACCCCGGACTACGGCACAGATACGCAGTATTTT. Translation gives CASSTPDYGTDTQYF.

V is TRBV5-1 and J is TRBJ2-1; no clear D gene. The CDR3 contains 13 residues. Trimming stripped 0 bases from V and 4 bases from J, with 5 bases between. Germline V CDR1 and CDR2: SGHRS, YFSETQ. The CDR3 loop is CASSLVPYNEQFF. Written as DNA, the CDR3 is TGCGCCAGCAGCTTGGTCCCGTACAATGAGCAGTTCTTC.

This chain joins TRBV28 and TRBJ2-1; tentatively, D is TRBD1 or TRBD2 (5 bases each). Germline assignment: CDR1 MDHEN and CDR2 SYDVKM. CDR3 size: 17 residues. With 6 bases removed from V and 7 bases from J, the gap between germline ends came to 25 bases. CDR3 sequence: CASSRGSTGPELNEQFF. The CDR3 DNA is TGTGCCAGCAGCCGAGGATCAACGGGACCAGAGTTGAATGAGCAGTTCTTC.

V and J are TRBV28 and TRBJ2-1, with no clear D. The CDR3 length is 14 residues. Trimming shortened V by 3 bases and J by 8 bases, and 14 bases separated the two germline ends. From germline, CDR1 is MDHEN and CDR2 SYDVKM. The CDR3 DNA follows: TGTGCCAGCAGTTTTTTTCGGTTTGGGGATGAGCAGTTCTTC. Protein product: CASSFFRFGDEQFF.

The chain joins TRBV14 to TRBJ2-7, with D possibly TRBD1 on 6 matching bases. Per germline, CDR1 SGHDN and CDR2 FVKESK. The CDR3 spans 13 residues. V was clipped by 5 bases and J by 3 bases, with 11 bases between them. The CDR3 DNA follows: TGTGCCAGCAGCGACATCAGGGGCTACGAGCAGTACTTC. Translated, it gives CASSDIRGYEQYF.

The rearrangement links TRBV5-6 to TRBJ2-2, with D unclear. CDR1 and CDR2 (germline): SGHDT, YYEEEE. Trimming stripped 6 bases from V and 1 base from J, with 13 bases between. This CDR3 spans 15 amino acids. As DNA, the CDR3 is TGTGCCAGCATCTCTCTATCATGGAACACCGGGGAGCTGTTTTTT. It yields the protein CASISLSWNTGELFF.

This chain links TRBV7-6 with TRBJ2-3; 11 nucleotides agree with TRBD2. V lost 5 bases to trimming and J lost 2 bases; unmatched junction nucleotides: 9. Germline lookup yields CDR1 SGHVS and CDR2 FNYEAQ. The CDR3 runs 17 residues. This CDR3 is CASSTVAGGPPTDTQYF. Written as DNA, the CDR3 is TGTGCCAGCAGCACCGTAGCGGGAGGGCCCCCCACAGATACGCAGTATTTT.

This chain links TRBV6-1 with TRBJ2-1; 11 bases fit TRBD2. The junction had 11 bases not matched to a gene; V was cut back by 9 bases and J by 10 bases. The CDR3 has 14 residues. Germline V gives CDR1 MNHNS, CDR2 SASEGT. This CDR3 reads CASFLAGGIREQFF. CDR3 coding DNA: TGTGCCAGTTTCCTAGCGGGAGGTATTCGGGAGCAGTTCTTC.

This clone was seen a single time. This rearrangement joins TRBV12-2 to TRBJ2-5. TRBV12-2 is noted as a pseudogene. This CDR3 is built from 12 residues. CDR3 sequence: CASRPRGETQYF. CDR3 DNA: TGTGCAAGTCGCCCGCGTGGGGAGACCCAGTACTTC.

In this sample, this clone turned up once. The chain combines TRBV6-5 with TRBJ2-1, with 7 bases identical to TRBD1. V was clipped by 4 bases and J by 6 bases; unmatched bases: 6. This CDR3 comprises 14 residues. CDR1 and CDR2 (germline): MNHEY, SVGAGI. As DNA, the CDR3 is TGTGCCAGCAGTTCCCCGGGACAGCGCAATGAGCAGTTCTTC. Amino acid sequence: CASSSPGQRNEQFF.

This clone occurred once. CDR3 bases: TGTGCCAGTCGAAGCTTGATGAACACTGAAGCTTTCTTT. It encodes CASRSLMNTEAFF. The chain employs TRBV19 and TRBJ1-1; D is ambiguous. The germline gives CDR1 LNHDA, CDR2 SQIVND (reference sequence). V dropped 8 bases and J dropped 0 bases, with 10 bases sitting between them. The CDR3 consists of 13 residues.

The genes are TRBV9 and TRBJ2-5; D may match TRBD1 or TRBD2 (5 bases each). Germline assignment: CDR1 SGDLS and CDR2 YYNGEE. The CDR3 has 14 amino acids. V was trimmed by 2 bases and J by 5 bases, leaving 13 bases between them. The CDR3 nucleotides are TGTGCCAGCAGCGTTGGACACCGGGACGAGACCCAGTACTTC. This translates into CASSVGHRDETQYF.

This clone was seen once. The chain couples TRBV7-2 to TRBJ2-7; D call uncertain. This CDR3 is 13 amino acids long. V lost 1 base and J 0 bases, leaving 4 bases between the germline ends. The germline gives CDR1 SGHTA, CDR2 FQGNSA. The CDR3 bases are TGTGCCAGCAGCTTAGACGCCTCCTACGAGCAGTACTTC. Translating it yields CASSLDASYEQYF.